The clone carrying this T cell receptor beta chain has a handful of counts. Its antigen is not identified. This entry comes from a study of blood T cells in healthy people across ages. Next came a second PCR, run for about 7 to 12 cycles, which used a sample-barcoded 5' primer along with a J-beta primer mix. A 12-random-nucleotide template-switch adaptor tagged each cDNA molecule. TCRdb independently ran MiXCR on the 5' RACE reads; one entry per CDR3 protein. This sample yields some 760,000 distinct CDR3 sequences, of which approximately 25% are seen a single time; 9.4% belongs to the top ten. Study results and caveats: A greater number of naive CD4+ cells and higher diversity distinguished long-lived donors from aged donors.

This CDR3 has 15 residues. J lost 0 bases, V lost 6 bases, and 5 bases had no gene match. Germline assignment: CDR1 MDHEN and CDR2 SYDVKM. A further study also used this sample, focusing on T cells of mothers and their children.

The chain carries TRBV28 and TRBJ2-7, with TRBD1 matching 10 bases. This TCR was sampled from a boy aged 5-17 years in good health. Sequenced sample: blood. The CDR3 sequence is CASRLTGGPSYEQYF. Written as DNA, the CDR3 is TGTGCCAGCAGGTTGACAGGGGGCCCCTCCTACGAGCAGTACTTC.